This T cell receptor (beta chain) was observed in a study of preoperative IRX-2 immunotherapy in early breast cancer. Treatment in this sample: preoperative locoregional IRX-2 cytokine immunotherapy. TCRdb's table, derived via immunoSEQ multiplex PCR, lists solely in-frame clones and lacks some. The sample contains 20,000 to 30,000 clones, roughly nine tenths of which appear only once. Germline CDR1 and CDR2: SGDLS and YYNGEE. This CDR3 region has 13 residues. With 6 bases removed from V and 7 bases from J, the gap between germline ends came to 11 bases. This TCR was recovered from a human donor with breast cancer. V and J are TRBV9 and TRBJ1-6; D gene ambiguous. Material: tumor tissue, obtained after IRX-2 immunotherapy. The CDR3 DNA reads TGTGCCAGCACGGACTTACCGAATTCACCCCTCCACTTT. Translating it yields CASTDLPNSPLHF.